The next 27 T cell receptor beta chains were all read from a single sample in a study of blood T cell repertoires in COVID-19. TCRdb keeps only in-frame clones here, not all; method: immunoSEQ multiplex PCR. The sample shows roughly 230,000 clones, roughly 84% of them seen only once. Source material: peripheral blood. The receptors were sampled from an elderly woman with acute or convalescent COVID-19.

The chain is built from TRBV20-1 and TRBJ1-2; possible D gene TRBD1, 5 bases. The CDR3 totals 16 residues. V shed 3 bases and J shed 2 bases, with 19 bases lying between them. Looked up from germline, CDR1 is DFQATT and CDR2 is SNEGSKA (reference sequence). The CDR3, as DNA: TGCAGTGCTAGTACGGGGGAAACTACTCCGAACTATGGCTACACCTTC. Amino acid sequence: CSASTGETTPNYGYTF.

The rearrangement uses TRBV29-1 and TRBJ2-2; D is perhaps TRBD1 (6 bases). The CDR3 length is 14 residues. The germline gives CDR1 SQVTM, CDR2 ANQGSEA. V was clipped by 3 bases and J by 6 bases, with 14 bases between them. The CDR3 region is CSVDVRGMAGELFF. The CDR3 DNA follows: TGCAGCGTTGACGTCAGGGGAATGGCCGGGGAGCTGTTTTTT.

This chain connects TRBV19 to TRBJ1-1, with 7 bases matching TRBD1. V lost 1 base to trimming and J lost 4 bases; unmatched junction nucleotides: 9. The CDR3 runs to 16 residues. Germline V gene sequence: CDR1 LNHDA, CDR2 SQIVND (reference sequence). The CDR3 DNA sequence: TGTGCCAGTAGTATAGCCCACTGGGACAGTAGCACTGAAGCTTTCTTT. Translated: CASSIAHWDSSTEAFF. Based on the CDR3 plus reference TRBV19 and TRBJ1-1, the full variable domain is DGGITQSPKYLFRKEGQNVTLSCEQNLNHDAMYWYRQDPGQGLRLIYYSQIVNDFQKGDIAEGYSVSREKKESFPLTVTSAQKNPTAFYLCASSIAHWDSSTEAFFGQGTRLTVV.

The rearrangement links TRBV7-8 to TRBJ1-2; 9 bases align to TRBD1. CDR1 and CDR2 (germline): SGHVS, FQNEAQ. The CDR3 extends over 14 amino acids. The V segment lost 5 bases and the J segment 4 bases; nucleotides outside the gene matches: 5. The CDR3 reads CASSVGQGGYGYTF. The CDR3 region has the DNA TGTGCCAGCAGCGTGGGACAGGGAGGCTATGGCTACACCTTC.

This CDR3 is CASSAGTGGYNEQFF. The CDR3 nucleotides are TGTGCCAGCAGTGCCGGGACAGGGGGCTACAATGAGCAGTTCTTC. This chain uses TRBV27 with TRBJ2-1; 11 bases match TRBD1. Germline CDR1 and CDR2: MNHEY and SMNVEV (reference sequence). J gave up 3 bases and V 5 bases, and 3 bases lay outside the gene matches. The CDR3 loop spans 15 amino acids.

This chain uses TRBV7-9 with TRBJ2-5, with 14 nucleotides matching TRBD2. The J segment lost 2 bases and the V segment lost 4 bases, leaving 3 bases of the junction unmatched. The CDR3 runs 16 residues. Germline V gene sequence: CDR1 SEHNR, CDR2 FQNEAQ (reference sequence). The CDR3 is CASSSGLAGVQETQYF. Written as DNA, the CDR3 is TGTGCCAGCAGCTCGGGACTAGCGGGGGTTCAAGAGACCCAGTACTTC.

The J gene is TRBJ1-5, the V gene TRBV30; maybe TRBD1 (5 bases). Trimming pared 4 bases from V and 3 bases from J, leaving 19 bases between. CDR3 length: 16 residues. From germline, CDR1 is GTSNPN and CDR2 SVGIG (reference sequence). CDR3: CAWTLRGHPNNQPQHF. The CDR3 nucleotides read TGTGCCTGGACCTTAAGGGGCCATCCGAACAATCAGCCCCAGCATTTT. Full variable domain (rest looked up from reference TRBV30 and TRBJ1-5): SQTIHQWPATLVQPVGSPLSLECTVEGTSNPNLYWYRQAAGRGLQLLFYSVGIGQISSEVPQNLSASRPQDRQFILSSKKLLLSDSGFYLCAWTLRGHPNNQPQHFGDGTRLSIL.

V usage is TRBV15 and J usage is TRBJ2-3; 11 positions agree with TRBD1. V was clipped by 7 bases and J by 4 bases; unmatched bases: 7. The CDR3 has 15 amino acids. Per germline, CDR1 LNHNV and CDR2 YYDKDF (reference sequence). The CDR3 spells CATKRDRGSADTQYF. In DNA form, the CDR3 reads TGTGCCACCAAACGGGACAGGGGGTCAGCAGATACGCAGTATTTT.

This rearrangement joins TRBV29-1 to TRBJ2-1; 11 positions match TRBD2. Germline V gives CDR1 SQVTM, CDR2 ANQGSEA. The V and J ends lost 7 bases and 10 bases, in that order; junction bases with no gene match: 15. This CDR3 comprises 15 residues. CDR3 amino acids: CSAQPPTSGGAEQFF. The CDR3 DNA follows: TGCAGCGCCCAGCCCCCTACTAGCGGGGGCGCCGAGCAGTTCTTC.

This clone was counted only a few times. The V call is TRBV5-1, the J call TRBJ1-1, with a weak D call TRBD1 (6 bases). V lost 1 base, J lost 2 bases, and 12 bases lay in between. The CDR3 contains 15 residues. From germline, CDR1 is SGHRS and CDR2 YFSETQ. CDR3: CASSLQWTVNTEAFF. CDR3 in DNA: TGCGCCAGCAGCTTGCAGTGGACAGTTAACACTGAAGCTTTCTTT.

The chain employs TRBV10-3 and TRBJ1-6; D remains ambiguous. With 2 bases removed from V and 6 bases from J, the gap between germline ends came to 17 bases. The CDR3 is made up of 17 amino acids. Germline V gene sequence: CDR1 ENHRY, CDR2 SYGVKD. CDR3 residues: CAISESRNGEGNSPLHF. In DNA, the CDR3 is TGTGCCATCAGTGAGAGTCGGAACGGGGAAGGTAATTCACCCCTCCACTTT.

This clone has more than one count but fewer than ten. The rearrangement uses TRBV4-1 and TRBJ2-7, with TRBD2 matching over 9 bases. The CDR3 has 15 residues. Germline CDR1 and CDR2: MGHRA and YSYEKL. V trimming: 4 bases; J trimming: 6 bases; junction bases outside the gene matches: 10. CDR3 DNA sequence: TGCGCCAGCAGCCCAACCCCTAGCGGGGAGCTCGAGCAGTACTTC. The encoded protein is CASSPTPSGELEQYF.

This clone turned up a few times. The chain combines TRBV7-9 with TRBJ2-7; TRBD2 matches at 7 bases. From germline, CDR1 is SEHNR and CDR2 FQNEAQ (reference sequence). The CDR3 totals 13 residues. Trimming removed 5 bases from V and 5 bases from J; junction bases left unmatched: 6. CDR3 region: CASSPSGGNEQYF. In DNA, the CDR3 is TGTGCCAGCAGCCCTTCGGGGGGAAACGAGCAGTACTTC.

The rearrangement uses TRBV3-1 (or the pseudogene TRBV3-2) and TRBJ1-2, with TRBD1 as a possible D gene (5 bases). This CDR3 comprises 13 residues. V lost 5 bases to trimming and J lost 5 bases, with 12 bases between them. CDR1 is LGHDT and CDR2 is YNNKEL in the germline V gene (reference sequence). CDR3 sequence: CASSILGGYGYTF. CDR3 DNA sequence: TGTGCCAGCAGCATACTTGGGGGGTATGGCTACACCTTC.

V is TRBV4-3 and J is TRBJ1-2, with 10 bases fitting TRBD1. Trimming removed 0 bases from V and 1 base from J; junction bases left unmatched: 5. The CDR3 covers 17 residues. Germline V gene lookup returns CDR1 LGHNA and CDR2 YSLEER. DNA of the CDR3: TGCGCCAGCAGCCAAGAATCCGGGACAGGGGTTAACTATGGCTACACCTTC. Protein: CASSQESGTGVNYGYTF.

The chain has TRBV2 and TRBJ2-4, with TRBD1 identical over 8 bases. With 3 bases clipped from V and 3 bases from J, the junction kept 4 bases outside the gene matches. The CDR3 extends over 15 amino acids. In germline, CDR1 is SNHLY, CDR2 FYNNEI. CDR3 region: CASSDRTGGKNIQYF. The CDR3 nucleotides read TGTGCCAGCAGTGACAGAACAGGGGGCAAAAACATTCAGTACTTC.

This clone was seen many times. The genes are TRBV3-1 (or the pseudogene TRBV3-2) and TRBJ1-2; D gene uncertain. V lost 1 base and J lost 0, with 6 bases in between. CDR1 is LGHDT, CDR2 YNNKEL, per germline (reference sequence). This CDR3 contains 14 residues. Here the CDR3 reads CASSQAAANYGYTF. CDR3 sequence (DNA): TGTGCCAGCAGCCAAGCCGCAGCTAACTATGGCTACACCTTC.

The count of this clone is one. V and J are TRBV28 and TRBJ2-1, with a weak D call TRBD1 (5 bases). V lost 6 bases to trimming and J lost 6 bases, with 15 bases between them. CDR3 length equals 14 residues. Germline V gives CDR1 MDHEN, CDR2 SYDVKM. The CDR3 bases are TGTGCCAGCAGCCACAACTGGGGCCCCAATGAGCAGTTCTTC. Its translation: CASSHNWGPNEQFF.

This clone showed up just once. J is TRBJ2-7 and V is TRBV5-6, with D possibly matching TRBD1 (6 bases). The germline V and J ends were trimmed by 4 bases and 3 bases, with 14 bases remaining between them. The germline gives CDR1 SGHDT, CDR2 YYEEEE. The length of the CDR3 is 14 residues. As DNA, the CDR3 is TGTGCCAGCAGCCCGGACAGACGAGTCTACGAGCAGTACTTC. This sequence encodes CASSPDRRVYEQYF.

CDR3 sequence: CASSYAVSQPGTYNEQFF. The DNA for the CDR3 is TGTGCCAGCAGTTACGCGGTCTCGCAGCCCGGCACCTACAATGAGCAGTTCTTC. This sequence joins TRBV6-2 or TRBV6-3 and TRBJ2-1; D is unresolved. Trimming took 2 bases from V and 2 from J, leaving 19 bases between them. The CDR3 has 18 residues. Germline loops: CDR1 MNHEY, CDR2 SVGEGT.

This clone was found a few times. This chain joins TRBV27 and TRBJ1-4; 10 bases line up with TRBD1. The V gene's germline CDR1 is MNHEY and CDR2 SMNVEV (reference sequence). CDR3 length equals 15 residues. V shed 2 bases, J shed 7 bases, and the junction held 4 bases outside the gene matches. Written as DNA, the CDR3 is TGTGCCAGCAGTTTAAGCGGACAGGGGGTTGAAAAACTGTTTTTT. Its protein is CASSLSGQGVEKLFF.

This clone occurred a few times. The chain combines TRBV15 with TRBJ2-5; 7 bases agree with TRBD2. Germline-derived CDR1 and CDR2 are LNHNV and YYDKDF (reference sequence). V lost 2 bases and J lost 5; bases outside the gene matches: 5. This CDR3 spans 14 amino acids. The DNA of the CDR3 is TGTGCCACCAGCAGACCGGGAGGCCAGGAGACCCAGTACTTC. Its translation: CATSRPGGQETQYF.

The V gene is TRBV10-3, the J gene TRBJ2-1, with TRBD1 matching over 9 bases. The CDR3 length is 16 residues. Germline CDR1 reads ENHRY; CDR2 reads SYGVKD. V lost 2 bases, J lost 5 bases, and 7 bases stayed unmatched. The CDR3 reads CAISETGTGIDNEQFF. CDR3 DNA: TGTGCCATCAGTGAGACAGGGACAGGGATCGACAATGAGCAGTTCTTC.

The sample holds a few counts of this clone. This chain connects TRBV7-3 to TRBJ2-2, with D perhaps TRBD2 (5 bases). Trimming cost V 1 base and J 1 base, with 10 bases left between them. Germline values: CDR1 SGHTA, CDR2 FQGTGA. The CDR3 is made up of 16 amino acids. In nucleotides, the CDR3 is TGTGCCAGCAGCTTAATGGCCAGCGGGAACACCGGGGAGCTGTTTTTT. This translates into CASSLMASGNTGELFF.

V usage is TRBV28 and J usage is TRBJ2-1, with TRBD2 matching over 8 bases. The CDR3 consists of 16 residues. V was clipped by 3 bases and J by 0 bases; unmatched bases: 4. CDR1 MDHEN and CDR2 SYDVKM come from the germline V gene. For the CDR3, the DNA is TGTGCCAGCAGTTTCTCTAGCGGGCCCTCCTACAATGAGCAGTTCTTC. Protein product: CASSFSSGPSYNEQFF.

This chain uses TRBV7-2 with TRBJ2-7; maybe TRBD1 (6 bases). Trimming took 0 bases from V and 0 from J, leaving 6 bases between them. This CDR3 spans 14 amino acids. The germline gives CDR1 SGHTA, CDR2 FQGNSA. CDR3 coding DNA: TGTGCCAGCAGCTTAGCGGACAGCTCCTACGAGCAGTACTTC. Its protein is CASSLADSSYEQYF.

This chain uses TRBV7-2 with TRBJ2-3, with 8 bases matching TRBD1. Germline values: CDR1 SGHTA, CDR2 FQGNSA. The CDR3 contains 16 residues. The ends lost 8 bases at V and 3 bases at J; junction bases unmatched: 13. For the CDR3, the DNA is TGTGCCAGCGGACGAGGTACTCGACAGGGGACAGATACGCAGTATTTT. Encoded protein: CASGRGTRQGTDTQYF. The variable domain in full, with the rest retrieved from reference TRBV7-2 and TRBJ2-3, is GAGVSQSPSNKVTEKGKDVELRCDPISGHTALYWYRQSLGQGLEFLIYFQGNSAPDKSGLPSDRFSAERTGGSVSTLTIQRTQQEDSAVYLCASGRGTRQGTDTQYFGPGTRLTVL.